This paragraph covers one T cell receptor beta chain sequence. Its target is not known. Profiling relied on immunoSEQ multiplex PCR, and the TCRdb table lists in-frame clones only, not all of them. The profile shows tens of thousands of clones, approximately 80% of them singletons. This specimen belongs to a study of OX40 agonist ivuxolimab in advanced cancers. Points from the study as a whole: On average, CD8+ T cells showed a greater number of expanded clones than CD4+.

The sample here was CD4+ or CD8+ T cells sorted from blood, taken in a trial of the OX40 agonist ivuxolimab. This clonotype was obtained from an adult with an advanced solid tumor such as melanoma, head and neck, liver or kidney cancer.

CDR3 amino acids: CASSEQGGSNEKLFF. The DNA for the CDR3 is TGTGCCAGCAGCGAACAGGGGGGATCGAATGAAAAACTGTTTTTT. This chain uses TRBV7-6 with TRBJ1-4; 8 bases are a match to TRBD1. V dropped 5 bases and J dropped 5; count of bases not matched to a gene: 7. Germline assignment: CDR1 SGHVS and CDR2 FNYEAQ. CDR3 length: 15 residues.